This T cell receptor (beta chain) was recorded in a study of T cells in Graves' hyperthyroidism and ophthalmopathy. Whole-study results and caveats: Ophthalmopathy was separated from stable hyperthyroidism by a 13 V-J model. The blood repertoire included most of the expanded thyroid clonotypes above 0.001.

Comment on this clonotype: What it binds is unknown.

PBMCs stemmed from approximately 9.1 ml fresh peripheral blood. RNA transcripts were the template for amplifying TCR beta CDR3 regions. An initial round of RT-PCR targeting the TCR CDR3 relied on the HTBI primer set. TCRdb re-derived calls from the multiplex PCR reads in MiXCR, one entry per CDR3 protein. The sample includes hundreds of thousands of distinct CDR3 sequences, roughly 40% of them seen just once. This receptor was obtained from a man between 18 and 35 years old with Graves' hyperthyroidism. Sequencing was performed on blood.

As DNA, the CDR3 is TGCGCCAGCAGCCAAACCCCCGATGAGGTGGGCGAGCAGTACTTC. Its protein is CASSQTPDEVGEQYF. V is TRBV4-1 and J is TRBJ2-7; D is uncertain. The V and J ends lost 2 bases and 6 bases respectively, with 17 bases between them. In germline, CDR1 is MGHRA, CDR2 YSYEKL. The CDR3 totals 15 residues.